A selection of T cell receptor beta chains follows, all from one sample in a study of a mutant IDH1 vaccine in newly diagnosed glioma. TCRdb's copy holds only in-frame clones and misses some; the assay was immunoSEQ multiplex PCR. Here the sample spans about 25,000 clones, 85% to 95% being singletons. The sample consisted of PBMCs, taken from a glioma patient treated with radiotherapy, temozolomide or both. These receptors were obtained from a man aged 40-49 years with glioma. The CDR3 runs from the conserved cysteine through the conserved F or W. Each record gives: D gene, V gene, J gene, clone size, CDR3 DNA, CDR3 protein. D genes are given only for firm matches. The size entry is marked missing in some rows and otherwise reads once, few, many or a size class.

NA	TRBV5-1	TRBJ2-7	NA	TGCGCCAGCAGCGTGGACCCGTCCTACGAGCAGTACTTC	CASSVDPSYEQYF
NA	TRBV7-3	TRBJ1-4	NA	TGTGCCAGCAGCCTCAGGAGGAGGCTTAATGAAAAACTGTTTTTT	CASSLRRRLNEKLFF
TRBD1	TRBV19	TRBJ1-2	NA	TGTGCCAGTAGTATCCAAACAGGGGGCTATGGCTACACCTTC	CASSIQTGGYGYTF
TRBD1	TRBV6-6	TRBJ1-2	NA	TGTGCCAGCAGGAAGCCGGGACAGGGGAACTATGGCTACACCTTC	CASRKPGQGNYGYTF
NA	TRBV18	TRBJ1-1	NA	TGTGCCAGCTCACCAAAGTTGGGGACTGAAGCTTTCTTT	CASSPKLGTEAFF
TRBD1	TRBV2	TRBJ1-5	NA	TGTGCCAGCAGGGCTACAGGGGAAGTAATATATAGCAATCAGCCCCAGCATTTT	CASRATGEVIYSNQPQHF
TRBD1	TRBV6-5	TRBJ1-1	NA	TGTGCCAGCAGGACCGGGACAGGGGGACCTGAAGCTTTCTTT	CASRTGTGGPEAFF
NA	TRBV18	TRBJ1-5	NA	TGTGCCAGCTCGGGGCAGCTTAATCAGCCCCAGCATTTT	CASSGQLNQPQHF
NA	TRBV30	TRBJ1-6	once	TGTGCCTGGACCATTCTAGGGGTTAATTCACCCCTCCACTTT	CAWTILGVNSPLHF
NA	TRBV29-1	TRBJ2-1	once	TGCAGCGTTGGTCCAGGATACAATGAGCAGTTCTTC	CSVGPGYNEQFF
TRBD1	TRBV7-8	TRBJ2-5	NA	TGTGCCAGCAGCCGGGGACAGGGGACAGAGACCCAGTACTTC	CASSRGQGTETQYF
NA	TRBV5-6	TRBJ2-3	NA	TGTGCCAGCAGCTTAATAGGGGGCACAGATACGCAGTATTTT	CASSLIGGTDTQYF
NA	TRBV29-1	TRBJ2-7	NA	TGCAGCGTCGACAACTCCTACGAGCAGTACTTC	CSVDNSYEQYF
TRBD2	TRBV12-5	TRBJ2-2	NA	TGTGCTAGTGGTCGGGGGGGGACGAGGTACGCGGGCGGGGAGCTGTTTTTT	CASGRGGTRYAGGELFF
TRBD1	TRBV4-1	TRBJ1-6	NA	TGCGCCAGCAGCCAAGGGGGACAGGTAGATTCACCCCTCCACTTT	CASSQGGQVDSPLHF
NA	TRBV27	TRBJ2-7	NA	TGTGCCAGCAGCCCCCCTGGCGGTCTCTACGAGCAGTACTTC	CASSPPGGLYEQYF
NA	TRBV18	TRBJ1-5	few	TGTGCCAGCTCACCAGAACCTATCCAGCCCCAGCATTTT	CASSPEPIQPQHF
TRBD1	TRBV5-4	TRBJ2-7	NA	TGTGCCAGCAGCGTGGACAGGAGCACCTACGAGCAGTACTTC	CASSVDRSTYEQYF
NA	TRBV30	TRBJ1-2	NA	TGTGCCTGGATTAGTAGAAACTCTGGCTACACCTTC	CAWISRNSGYTF
TRBD1	TRBV28	TRBJ1-2	NA	TGTGCCAGCGAGGACGGACAGGGAGCTAACTATGGCTACACCTTC	CASEDGQGANYGYTF
NA	TRBV15	TRBJ2-7	NA	TGTGCCACCAGCGCCTCGGGAAGGCGCGAGCAGTACTTC	CATSASGRREQYF
TRBD1	TRBV5-6	TRBJ1-1	once	TGTGCCAGCCACTTGACAGGGAGAACTGAAGCTTTCTTT	CASHLTGRTEAFF
NA	TRBV5-4	TRBJ2-1	NA	TGTGCCAGCAGCCTCGGACAGCCTCGCTCCTACAATGAGCAGTTCTTC	CASSLGQPRSYNEQFF
TRBD2	TRBV19	TRBJ2-1	NA	TGTGCCAGTAGTATACTAGCGGGAGGAGGCAATGAGCAGTTCTTC	CASSILAGGGNEQFF
NA	TRBV19	TRBJ1-1	NA	TGTGCCAGTAGTATAGATAACGCGAACACTGAAGCTTTCTTT	CASSIDNANTEAFF
NA	TRBV5-8	TRBJ2-7	NA	TGTGCCAGCAGCCTCATACCCTACGAGCAGTACTTC	CASSLIPYEQYF
NA	TRBV25-1	TRBJ1-1	NA	TGTGCCAGCAGTGAACCGACAGAGAACACTGAAGCTTTCTTT	CASSEPTENTEAFF
NA	TRBV20-1	TRBJ1-2	few	TGCAGTGTTCCCCAGGGAGATGGCTACACCTTC	CSVPQGDGYTF
TRBD2	TRBV5-1	TRBJ2-7	NA	TGCGCCAGCAGCACCGGACTAGCGGGAGGCCTTGGGCACGAGCAGTACTTC	CASSTGLAGGLGHEQYF
TRBD2	TRBV9	TRBJ2-3	once	TGTGCCAGCAACGATGCGGGGGGGCCGGGAGATACGCAGTATTTT	CASNDAGGPGDTQYF
NA	TRBV2	TRBJ2-7	NA	TGTGCCAGCAGCCCGGGATCCTACGAGCAGTACTTC	CASSPGSYEQYF
NA	TRBV6-5	TRBJ1-2	NA	TGTGCCAGCAGTTACTCATCCCGGGATCTCACCTTC	CASSYSSRDLTF
NA	TRBV29-1	TRBJ2-5	NA	TGCAGCGTTGACTGGCAGGGGGGGGAGACCCAGTACTTC	CSVDWQGGETQYF
NA	TRBV20-1	TRBJ1-2	NA	TGCAGTGCTGCTCGGACGGATGGCTACACCTTC	CSAARTDGYTF
NA	TRBV7-9	TRBJ1-4	NA	TGTGCCAGCAGCTTAGGACCCCTAGAAAAACTGTTTTTT	CASSLGPLEKLFF
TRBD1	TRBV5-6	TRBJ2-7	NA	TGTGCCAGCAGCGTGGGACAGGGTTTATACGAGCAGTACTTC	CASSVGQGLYEQYF
NA	TRBV13	TRBJ1-1	NA	TGTGCCAGCAGCTTCGCGGTGAACACTGAAGCTTTCTTT	CASSFAVNTEAFF
TRBD1	TRBV11-2	TRBJ2-7	NA	TGTGCCAGCAGCTTAGGCGGGACAGGACCGTACGAGCAGTACTTC	CASSLGGTGPYEQYF
TRBD1	TRBV9	TRBJ1-6	NA	TGTGCCAGCAGCGTATCCGGACAGGGGGGAAATTCACCCCTCCACTTT	CASSVSGQGGNSPLHF
TRBD1	TRBV7-2	TRBJ2-2	NA	TGTGCCAGCAGCGGGGCGCAGGGGGCATCCGGGGAGCTGTTTTTT	CASSGAQGASGELFF
TRBD2	TRBV7-9	TRBJ2-1	once	TGTGCCAGCAGCTTACGCGGGAGCCTCTGGTACAATGAGCAGTTCTTC	CASSLRGSLWYNEQFF
NA	TRBV9	TRBJ1-4	NA	TGTGCCAGCAGCCCTGGGCGTAATGAAAAACTGTTTTTT	CASSPGRNEKLFF
TRBD1	TRBV6-6	TRBJ1-1	NA	TGTGCCAGCAGGGTGGACAGGGGGGCTGAAGCTTTCTTT	CASRVDRGAEAFF
NA	TRBV6-5	TRBJ2-7	NA	TGTGCCAGCAGTCGGACCCGGAGCTTCTACGAGCAGTACTTC	CASSRTRSFYEQYF
TRBD2	TRBV10-3	TRBJ2-2	NA	TGTGCCATCAGTGAGGGGAGGGGAATCTACACCGGGGAGCTGTTTTTT	CAISEGRGIYTGELFF
TRBD1	TRBV11-3	TRBJ1-6	NA	TGTGCCAGCACCTTACAGGGGTATAATTCACCCCTCCACTTT	CASTLQGYNSPLHF
TRBD1	TRBV5-1	TRBJ2-3	NA	TGCGCCAGCAGCTTGGGCAGGGGGCGAGATACGCAGTATTTT	CASSLGRGRDTQYF
NA	TRBV11-1	TRBJ1-1	once	TGTGCCAGCAGTCATTTTCCGCGGGACACTGAAGCTTTCTTT	CASSHFPRDTEAFF
TRBD2	TRBV5-1	TRBJ2-3	NA	TGCGCCAGCAGCTTCCGGGAGGGGCCCGATACGCAGTATTTT	CASSFREGPDTQYF
TRBD1	TRBV20-1	TRBJ1-2	NA	TGCAGTGCTACCACAGGGGTTGGCTACACCTTC	CSATTGVGYTF
TRBD2	TRBV9	TRBJ2-5	NA	TGTGCCAGCAGCGTAGGACCTAGCGGGGGGGCCAGAGAGACCCAGTACTTC	CASSVGPSGGARETQYF
TRBD2	TRBV7-3	TRBJ2-3	NA	TGTGCCAGCAGCTTAAACGGGCGGGGGGATACGCAGTATTTT	CASSLNGRGDTQYF
TRBD1	TRBV14	TRBJ2-2	NA	TGTGCCAGCAGCCAAGATCAGTTAGGGGGCGGGACCGGGGAGCTGTTTTTT	CASSQDQLGGGTGELFF